These T cell receptor beta chains were read from a single sample in a study of shared clonotypes between healthy human individuals. Assay used: immunoSEQ multiplex PCR; TCRdb lists only in-frame clones, some missing. The sample lists some 1.5 million clones; roughly 97% were seen once. Specimen: naive CD4+ T cells sorted from blood. The source of these receptors is a man aged 25 to 45 in good health. Each CDR3 is given with its conserved first and last residue. The order of the fields is D gene, V gene, clone size, J gene, CDR3 DNA, CDR3 protein. D genes are given only for firm matches. Clone size, where shown, is once, few, many, or a class for clones that have expanded.

D: NA
V: TRBV7-7
size: NA
J: TRBJ2-1
DNA: TGTGCCAGCAGCTCCGGGCCCCTTACGGGCTCCTACAATGAGCAGTTCTTC
CDR3: CASSSGPLTGSYNEQFF

D: TRBD2
V: TRBV11-3
size: NA
J: TRBJ2-2
DNA: TGTGCCAGCAGCTCGACTAGCGGGAGGCTTTCCACCGGGGAGCTGTTTTTT
CDR3: CASSSTSGRLSTGELFF

D: NA
V: TRBV2
size: once
J: TRBJ2-5
DNA: TGTGCCAGCAGTAATATCGGGACGCCCGGTGAGACCCAGTACTTC
CDR3: CASSNIGTPGETQYF

D: NA
V: TRBV5-8
size: NA
J: TRBJ2-7
DNA: TGTGCCAGCAGCTTACTGGGCGGGCCAGACTACGAGCAGTACTTC
CDR3: CASSLLGGPDYEQYF

D: NA
V: TRBV7-9
size: NA
J: TRBJ1-4
DNA: TGTGCCAGCAGCTTATCAGGGTTAGGAAAACTGTTTTTT
CDR3: CASSLSGLGKLFF

D: NA
V: TRBV27
size: NA
J: TRBJ1-5
DNA: TGTGCCAGCAGGCAAAGGGTGGGGGATCAGCCCCAGCATTTT
CDR3: CASRQRVGDQPQHF

D: TRBD1
V: TRBV5-1
size: NA
J: TRBJ2-5
DNA: TGCGCCAGCAGCTTGCCCGGACAGGGGCGAGAGACCCAGTACTTC
CDR3: CASSLPGQGRETQYF

D: NA
V: TRBV4-1
size: once
J: TRBJ2-1
DNA: TGCGCCAGCAGCCAACCTCGGGAGAGCTCCTACAATGAGCAGTTCTTC
CDR3: CASSQPRESSYNEQFF

D: NA
V: TRBV28
size: NA
J: TRBJ2-5
DNA: TGTGCCAGCAGTTTGCCCCCGATGCAAGAGACCCAGTACTTC
CDR3: CASSLPPMQETQYF

D: TRBD1
V: TRBV2
size: few
J: TRBJ2-2
DNA: TGTGCCAGCAGTGCCCCAGGGGGTATCTCCGGGGAGCTGTTTTTT
CDR3: CASSAPGGISGELFF

D: TRBD1
V: TRBV7-2
size: once
J: TRBJ2-1
DNA: TGTGCCAGCAGCTACTCCCAGGGGGATGAGCAGTTCTTC
CDR3: CASSYSQGDEQFF

D: NA
V: TRBV27
size: NA
J: TRBJ1-1
DNA: TGTGCCAGCAGTTTTTGGGGGGAGACTGAAGCTTTCTTT
CDR3: CASSFWGETEAFF

D: TRBD2
V: TRBV9
size: NA
J: TRBJ2-5
DNA: TGTGCCAGCAGCGTAGGGGGGACTACAAAAGAGACCCAGTACTTC
CDR3: CASSVGGTTKETQYF

D: NA
V: TRBV5-4
size: NA
J: TRBJ1-4
DNA: TGTGCCAGCAGCTTGGTCCCAAGTGAAAAACTGTTTTTT
CDR3: CASSLVPSEKLFF

D: NA
V: TRBV28
size: NA
J: TRBJ1-5
DNA: TGTGCCAGCATTCCAAGAAGGAATAGCAATCAGCCCCAGCATTTT
CDR3: CASIPRRNSNQPQHF

D: NA
V: TRBV2
size: NA
J: TRBJ2-7
DNA: TGTGCCCAGAGTAGGCTAGCTGCCTACGAGCAGTACTTC
CDR3: CAQSRLAAYEQYF

D: NA
V: TRBV28
size: NA
J: TRBJ1-5
DNA: TGTGCCAGCAACCCGCTGGAGGGAAGCAATCAGCCCCAGCATTTT
CDR3: CASNPLEGSNQPQHF

D: TRBD2
V: TRBV4-1
size: NA
J: TRBJ2-1
DNA: TGCGCCAGCAGCCAAGTACTAGCGCTGAATGAGCAGTTCTTC
CDR3: CASSQVLALNEQFF

D: NA
V: TRBV19
size: NA
J: TRBJ1-1
DNA: TGTGCCACTCAGGGGTCCTTCCCTTCCACTGAAGCTTTCTTT
CDR3: CATQGSFPSTEAFF

D: NA
V: TRBV7-9
size: once
J: TRBJ2-5
DNA: TGTGCCAGCACCTCCCCCCAGGGGCCAATTAGGACCCAGTACTTC
CDR3: CASTSPQGPIRTQYF

D: TRBD2
V: TRBV2
size: NA
J: TRBJ2-5
DNA: TGTGCCAGCAGTGCCGCGGGAGTGGGTGAGACCCAGTACTTC
CDR3: CASSAAGVGETQYF

D: TRBD1
V: TRBV11-1
size: NA
J: TRBJ2-1
DNA: TGTGCCAGCAGCTTAGAACAGGGGGCGACCAATGAGCAGTTCTTC
CDR3: CASSLEQGATNEQFF

D: TRBD1
V: TRBV5-5
size: once
J: TRBJ2-7
DNA: TGTGCCAGCAGCTTCAGGGGGCCCACCTACGAGCAGTACTTC
CDR3: CASSFRGPTYEQYF

D: NA
V: TRBV5-1
size: NA
J: TRBJ1-2
DNA: TGCGCCAGCAGCCAAACAACAGGGCCTGATGGCTACACCTTC
CDR3: CASSQTTGPDGYTF

D: TRBD2
V: TRBV30
size: NA
J: TRBJ2-5
DNA: TGTGCCTACCTGGCAGGGGATAGCGGGAGTACCCAAGAGACCCAGTACTTC
CDR3: CAYLAGDSGSTQETQYF

D: TRBD1
V: TRBV28
size: NA
J: TRBJ2-7
DNA: TGTGCCAGCAGTCCACCGGGACAGGGCTCCTACGAGCAGTACTTC
CDR3: CASSPPGQGSYEQYF

D: NA
V: TRBV28
size: NA
J: TRBJ1-1
DNA: TGTGCCAGCAGTTTATTAACAGTCGAAGCTTTCTTT
CDR3: CASSLLTVEAFF

D: NA
V: TRBV7-2
size: NA
J: TRBJ2-1
DNA: TGTGCCAGCAGCTTAGCAGGACTATCTTCGGATGAGCAGTTCTTC
CDR3: CASSLAGLSSDEQFF

D: TRBD2
V: TRBV4-2
size: NA
J: TRBJ2-1
DNA: TGTGCCAGCAGCCAAGAACCCGGGAGGTACAATGAGCAGTTCTTC
CDR3: CASSQEPGRYNEQFF

D: NA
V: TRBV28
size: NA
J: TRBJ2-3
DNA: TGTGCCAGCAGATCCCCTCCGGCAGATACGCAGTATTTT
CDR3: CASRSPPADTQYF

D: NA
V: TRBV5-1
size: NA
J: TRBJ2-7
DNA: TGCGCCAGCAGCTTGGGTGACAGTGTCTACGAGCAGTACTTC
CDR3: CASSLGDSVYEQYF

D: NA
V: TRBV11-1
size: NA
J: TRBJ1-2
DNA: TGTGCCAGCAGCGCAAACCCCGTCTATGGCTACACCTTC
CDR3: CASSANPVYGYTF

D: NA
V: TRBV7-9
size: NA
J: TRBJ2-7
DNA: TGTGCCAGCAGCTTAAATAAGCGGGCCTACGAGCAGTACTTC
CDR3: CASSLNKRAYEQYF

D: TRBD2
V: TRBV28
size: NA
J: TRBJ2-2
DNA: TGTGCCAGCATCGCGGGAGCCGGGGAGCTGTTTTTT
CDR3: CASIAGAGELFF

D: NA
V: TRBV4-3
size: NA
J: TRBJ2-6
DNA: TGCGCCAGCAGCCAAGACGAAGTTCGGGTCCTTGGGGCCAACGTCCTGACTTTC
CDR3: CASSQDEVRVLGANVLTF

D: TRBD1
V: TRBV2
size: NA
J: TRBJ1-2
DNA: TGTGCCAGCAGCGAAGTCGCGACAGGGGGTTATGGCTACACCTTC
CDR3: CASSEVATGGYGYTF

D: NA
V: TRBV9
size: NA
J: TRBJ2-1
DNA: TGTGCCAGCAGCTTCATACAGGGTAAGCAGTTCTTC
CDR3: CASSFIQGKQFF

D: NA
V: TRBV7-2
size: NA
J: TRBJ2-3
DNA: TGTGCCAGCAGCCCGACAGGTTGGGGCGACCCCACAGATACGCAGTATTTT
CDR3: CASSPTGWGDPTDTQYF

D: TRBD1
V: TRBV28
size: NA
J: TRBJ2-2
DNA: TGTGCCAGCAGTTTATCTCGGGGACAGGTGGGCACCGGGGAGCTGTTTTTT
CDR3: CASSLSRGQVGTGELFF

D: TRBD1
V: TRBV15
size: NA
J: TRBJ1-2
DNA: TGTGCCACCAGCAGAGCGAGGGACAGGGTCTGGGTAGGCTACACCTTC
CDR3: CATSRARDRVWVGYTF

D: NA
V: TRBV29-1
size: NA
J: TRBJ2-1
DNA: TGCAGCGTCGACTACTACACAGGAGAAGGGCAGTTCTTC
CDR3: CSVDYYTGEGQFF

D: TRBD2
V: TRBV28
size: NA
J: TRBJ2-1
DNA: TGTGCCAGCAGTTTAAGGACTCCCTTAGCGGGACTCCCCCCAAGTGAGCAGTTCTTC
CDR3: CASSLRTPLAGLPPSEQFF

D: NA
V: TRBV2
size: once
J: TRBJ2-2
DNA: TGTGCCAGCAGTGGGGGCGCCGGGGAGCTGTTTTTT
CDR3: CASSGGAGELFF

D: NA
V: TRBV2
size: NA
J: TRBJ2-6
DNA: TGTGCCAGCAGCGGTCAAGAGAGCAGGCCCCCCTCTGGGGCCAACGTCCTGACTTTC
CDR3: CASSGQESRPPSGANVLTF

D: TRBD2
V: TRBV5-5
size: NA
J: TRBJ2-1
DNA: TGTGCCAGCAGCTCCGCCGGGACTACCTTTGGGGGGAATGAGCAGTTCTTC
CDR3: CASSSAGTTFGGNEQFF

D: NA
V: TRBV7-2
size: once
J: TRBJ2-2
DNA: TGTGCCAGCAGCTTAGACGGACACCAAACCGGGGAGCTGTTTTTT
CDR3: CASSLDGHQTGELFF

D: NA
V: TRBV28
size: NA
J: TRBJ2-4
DNA: TGTGCCAGCAGTTTAGTTGGGATTCGGGGCAAAAACATTCAGTACTTC
CDR3: CASSLVGIRGKNIQYF

D: NA
V: TRBV10-3
size: NA
J: TRBJ1-3
DNA: TGTGCCATCCAGGGTTCTGGAAACACCATATATTTT
CDR3: CAIQGSGNTIYF

D: NA
V: TRBV4-3
size: NA
J: TRBJ2-1
DNA: TGCGCCAGCAGCCAAGAAGGGGATGAGCAGTTCTTC
CDR3: CASSQEGDEQFF

D: TRBD1
V: TRBV28
size: NA
J: TRBJ2-2
DNA: TGTGCCAGCAGCCTGGTGGGGGACAGGGACACCGGGGAGCTGTTTTTT
CDR3: CASSLVGDRDTGELFF